Presented here are 25 T cell receptor beta chains from one specimen sequenced in a study of blood T cells in healthy people across ages. The use of a sample-barcoded 5' primer and a J-beta primer mix characterized a second PCR of roughly 7 to 12 cycles. In TCRdb, the 5' RACE reads were re-called with MiXCR into one record per CDR3 protein. The sample holds roughly 1.6 million distinct CDR3 sequences, about 32% seen once. Material: blood. These receptors came from a woman in her thirties in good health.

The chain recombines TRBV11-3 with TRBJ2-3; 8 bases are a match to TRBD2. V lost 5 bases to trimming and J lost 7 bases; unmatched junction nucleotides: 14. Germline lookup yields CDR1 SGHNT and CDR2 YENEEA. This CDR3 has 16 amino acids. This CDR3 reads CASSPRGGDAFNTQYF. Here the CDR3 DNA reads TGTGCCAGCAGCCCACGGGGGGGGGATGCCTTTAATACGCAGTATTTT.

This clonotype was seen at least ten times. The gene calls are TRBV4-1 and TRBJ2-1; D unclear. V was shortened by 1 base and J by 4 bases, with 14 bases between the two germline ends. The CDR3 covers 16 residues. Per germline, CDR1 MGHRA and CDR2 YSYEKL. The CDR3 nucleotides read TGCGCCAGCAGCCAAGTTGAAATGGAGCCATACAATGAGCAGTTCTTC. Its translation: CASSQVEMEPYNEQFF.

This clonotype was detected only a few times. The gene calls are TRBV4-1 and TRBJ1-2; the D is unclear. The CDR3 spans 18 residues. Germline V CDR1 and CDR2: MGHRA, YSYEKL. Trimming took 6 bases from V and 4 from J, leaving 27 bases between them. The CDR3 loop is CASRLRTTGNRTGYGYTF. For the CDR3, the DNA is TGCGCCAGCAGGTTAAGGACGACGGGGAATAGGACGGGCTATGGCTACACCTTC.

This chain links TRBV12-3 or TRBV12-4 with TRBJ2-2; perhaps D is TRBD1 or TRBD2 (6 bases each). With 0 bases removed from V and 3 bases from J, the gap between germline ends came to 11 bases. The CDR3 loop spans 16 amino acids. The CDR3 DNA sequence: TGTGCCAGCAGTTTAGCGGGGGGCTTGGACACCGGGGAGCTGTTTTTT. This sequence encodes CASSLAGGLDTGELFF.

V usage is TRBV27 and J usage is TRBJ1-2; a weak D match, TRBD1 (6 bases). V was trimmed by 0 bases and J by 2 bases, leaving 10 bases between them. The CDR3 sequence is 15 residues long. Germline V gene sequence: CDR1 MNHEY, CDR2 SMNVEV (reference sequence). The CDR3 region is CASSLSFRGNYGYTF. The DNA for the CDR3 is TGTGCCAGCAGTTTATCGTTCAGGGGAAACTATGGCTACACCTTC.

The chain carries TRBV4-2 and TRBJ1-5; 7 bases are a match to TRBD1. J was trimmed by 5 bases and V by 4 bases; bases with no gene match: 8. Germline CDR1 is LGHNA and CDR2 is YNFKEQ. The CDR3 has 15 amino acids. CDR3 in amino acids: CASSPTGQNDQPQHF. CDR3 sequence (DNA): TGTGCCAGCAGCCCTACGGGACAGAACGATCAGCCCCAGCATTTT.

This chain joins TRBV11-3 and TRBJ2-5; TRBD2 matches at 14 bases. V shed 5 bases, J shed 4 bases, and the junction held 9 bases outside the gene matches. Germline V gene sequence: CDR1 SGHNT, CDR2 YENEEA. The CDR3 has 17 residues. The CDR3 coding sequence is TGTGCCAGCAGCGAGGGACTAGCGGGGGCCGATCGAGAGACCCAGTACTTC. As protein: CASSEGLAGADRETQYF.

The rearrangement uses TRBV6-5 and TRBJ1-2; the D gene is possibly TRBD1 (6 bases). The CDR3 extends over 16 amino acids. CDR1 is MNHEY and CDR2 is SVGAGI in the germline V gene. V was shortened by 4 bases and J by 0 bases, with 15 bases between the two germline ends. DNA of the CDR3: TGTGCCAGCAGTTCATGGCAGGGGAATACTAACTATGGCTACACCTTC. This encodes CASSSWQGNTNYGYTF.

The CDR3 DNA is TGCAGTGCCGATCCAGCGGGGGAAAATGTCAACAATGAGCAGTACTTC. Translating gives CSADPAGENVNNEQYF. The chain employs TRBV20-1 and TRBJ2-5; TRBD2 aligns across 8 bases. The germline gives CDR1 DFQATT, CDR2 SNEGSKA (reference sequence). Trimming cost V 6 bases and J 11 bases; bases outside gene matches: 23. The CDR3 is made up of 16 amino acids.

This clonotype has just a few counts. The chain combines TRBV2 with TRBJ1-2; 7 bases agree with TRBD1. This CDR3 is 13 amino acids long. From germline, CDR1 is SNHLY and CDR2 FYNNEI. J gave up 6 bases and V 6 bases, and 7 bases lay outside the gene matches. CDR3 bases: TGTGCCAGCAGGGTAACAGGGGTCGATGGCTACACCTTC. Translated: CASRVTGVDGYTF.

This clonotype has a single count. The CDR3 DNA follows: TGTGCCAGCAGCTTACAGGACAGGGGGAATAGTGAGCAGTTCTTC. Translated, it gives CASSLQDRGNSEQFF. The chain recombines TRBV7-2 with TRBJ2-1, with 10 nucleotides matching TRBD1. Trimming removed 2 bases from V and 9 bases from J; junction bases left unmatched: 7. The CDR3 is 15 residues long. CDR1 and CDR2 from the germline V gene are SGHTA and FQGNSA.

The chain couples TRBV2 to TRBJ1-6, with unresolved D. CDR1 is SNHLY, CDR2 FYNNEI, per germline. The CDR3 spans 15 residues. V shed 8 bases and J shed 1 base, with 12 bases lying between them. The CDR3 sequence is CASVGGSSYNSPLHF. Here the CDR3 DNA reads TGTGCCAGCGTGGGAGGGTCTTCCTATAATTCACCCCTCCACTTT.

The CDR3 protein is CASSEEGQGYGYTF. The DNA of the CDR3 is TGTGCCAGCAGTGAGGAGGGGCAGGGGTATGGCTACACCTTC. The V and J genes are TRBV2 and TRBJ1-2, with TRBD1 as a possible D gene (6 bases). Between the trimmed V and J ends, which lost 3 bases and 5 bases, there was a span of 13 bases. CDR1 is SNHLY, CDR2 FYNNEI, per germline. The length of the CDR3 is 14 residues. Using reference TRBV2 and TRBJ1-2 for the parts outside the CDR3, the full variable domain is EPEVTQTPSHQVTQMGQEVILRCVPISNHLYFYWYRQILGQKVEFLVSFYNNEISEKSEIFDDQFSVERPDGSNFTLKIRSTKLEDSAMYFCASSEEGQGYGYTFGSGTRLTVV.

A few counts support this clonotype. The chain uses TRBV6-5 and TRBJ2-2; 15 bases fit TRBD2. Trimming at V came to 4 bases and at J to 5 bases, leaving 11 bases not matched to a gene. CDR3 size: 19 residues. Per the germline V gene, CDR1 is MNHEY and CDR2 is SVGAGI. The CDR3 is CASSSGLAGGPGGTGELFF. CDR3 nucleotides: TGTGCCAGCAGTTCGGGACTAGCGGGGGGACCCGGGGGGACCGGGGAGCTGTTTTTT.

With respect to this clonotype: This may be a read error: a much more frequent sequence differs by one nucleotide. The chain joins TRBV7-2 to TRBJ2-5; unclear D gene. The V gene's germline CDR1 is SGHTA and CDR2 FQGNSA. The CDR3 is 16 residues long. V lost 1 base to trimming and J lost 1 base, with 13 bases between them. The CDR3 here is CASSLGVARSQETQYF. DNA for the CDR3: TGTGCCAGCAGCTTAGGTGTTGCTAGATCCCAAGAGACCCAGTACTTC.

This clonotype was detected only a few times. The chain carries TRBV5-1 and TRBJ2-1; D is ambiguous. The germline V and J ends were trimmed by 3 bases and 4 bases, with 11 bases remaining between them. The germline V gene encodes CDR1 SGHRS and CDR2 YFSETQ. The CDR3 length is 14 residues. CDR3: CASSSWTGYNEQFF. In DNA form, the CDR3 reads TGCGCCAGCAGCTCCTGGACCGGATACAATGAGCAGTTCTTC. Combining the CDR3 with reference TRBV5-1 and TRBJ2-1 gives the whole variable domain KAGVTQTPRYLIKTRGQQVTLSCSPISGHRSVSWYQQTPGQGLQFLFEYFSETQRNKGNFPGRFSGRQFSNSRSEMNVSTLELGDSALYLCASSSWTGYNEQFFGPGTRLTVL.

This chain joins TRBV6-5 and TRBJ2-3; D is uncertain. V lost 4 bases and J 4 bases, leaving 12 bases between the germline ends. This CDR3 has 14 residues. The germline V gene has CDR1 MNHEY and CDR2 SVGAGI. The CDR3 region has the DNA TGTGCCAGCAGTTGGACGGTAGCCGCAGATACGCAGTATTTT. Translation gives CASSWTVAADTQYF.

V usage is TRBV4-2 and J usage is TRBJ1-2, with D possibly matching TRBD1 (5 bases). Germline CDR1 and CDR2: LGHNA and YNFKEQ. The CDR3 runs to 16 residues. Trimming removed 1 base at V and 1 base at J, with 13 bases between. The CDR3 sequence: CASSQGVGDLNYGYTF. CDR3 in DNA: TGTGCCAGCAGCCAAGGAGTGGGGGACCTTAACTATGGCTACACCTTC.

Here the CDR3 reads CASSLRQEFFGSPLHF. CDR3 coding DNA: TGTGCCAGCAGCTTACGACAGGAGTTTTTCGGTTCACCCCTCCACTTT. The rearrangement links TRBV11-2 to TRBJ1-6; possible D gene TRBD1, 6 bases. V gave up 2 bases and J gave up 9 bases, with 17 bases separating them. From germline, CDR1 is SGHAT and CDR2 FQNNGV. The CDR3 consists of 16 residues.

The CDR3 sequence is CASSRQGKSETQYF. Here the CDR3 DNA reads TGTGCCAGCAGCCGACAGGGGAAATCGGAGACCCAGTACTTC. The chain joins TRBV6-1 to TRBJ2-5, with 8 bases identical to TRBD1. The CDR3 is made up of 14 amino acids. Looked up from germline, CDR1 is MNHNS and CDR2 is SASEGT. Trimming cost V 6 bases and J 5 bases; bases outside gene matches: 8.

Turning to this clonotype: A much larger clone differs by one base, so this may be a read error. V and J are TRBV4-1 and TRBJ2-1; 9 positions match TRBD2. The assigned J gene may be wrong: the sequence end matches TRBJ2-7 better. CDR3 length: 15 amino acids. The V gene's germline CDR1 is MGHRA and CDR2 YSYEKL. The CDR3 spells CASSQPIAGVVKQYF. Written as DNA, the CDR3 is TGCGCCAGCAGCCAACCGATAGCGGGAGTCGTCAAGCAGTACTTC.

The chain recombines TRBV5-1 with TRBJ2-2; D might be TRBD2 (6 bases). The CDR3 has 15 amino acids. Germline CDR1 is SGHRS and CDR2 is YFSETQ. V was cut by 5 bases and J by 10 bases, with 21 bases left in between. CDR3 amino acids: CASSAPEEGPTELFF. The DNA for the CDR3 is TGCGCCAGCAGTGCCCCTGAGGAGGGACCCACGGAGCTGTTTTTT.

This clonotype was counted at least ten times. The rearrangement links TRBV25-1 to TRBJ1-2, with D maybe TRBD1 (6 bases). The germline V and J ends were trimmed by 3 bases and 8 bases, with 13 bases remaining between them. The CDR3 contains 13 residues. The germline V gene encodes CDR1 MGHDK and CDR2 SYGVNS. CDR3 in amino acids: CASSDFQGYGYTF. The CDR3 DNA reads as TGTGCCAGCAGTGACTTCCAGGGGTACGGCTACACCTTC.

The chain is built from TRBV29-1 and TRBJ1-4; 9 bases align to TRBD1. CDR1 and CDR2 from the germline V gene are SQVTM and ANQGSEA. The CDR3 totals 18 residues. V lost 7 bases to trimming and J lost 6 bases; unmatched junction nucleotides: 21. The CDR3 bases are TGCAGCGCCCTAGGACGGGACAGGGAGCCCAGATACGATGAAAAACTGTTTTTT. Its translation is CSALGRDREPRYDEKLFF.

This clonotype was seen at least ten times. The CDR3 loop reads CASSGALDSSNQPQHF. Written as DNA, the CDR3 is TGTGCCAGCAGCGGAGCGTTAGACAGTTCCAATCAGCCCCAGCATTTT. The chain joins TRBV4-2 to TRBJ1-5, with D possibly being TRBD1 (5 bases). The CDR3 sequence is 16 residues long. V lost 5 bases and J 3 bases, leaving 17 bases between the germline ends. CDR1 is LGHNA, CDR2 YNFKEQ, per germline.